A single TCR beta chain is shown here with its context. Antigen: not known. The sample originates from a study of cytomegalovirus exposure and HLA in healthy donors. General study findings and limits: A missense variant in DCLRE1C was later tied to TCR beta V- and J-gene trimming. The only immune exposure information that was available was CMV serostatus. Associated with HLA alleles at 0.05 false discovery rate in a later analysis were 15,000 to 20,000 TCR beta sequences.

This CDR3 region has 11 residues. Germline V gene data show CDR1 as MGHDK and CDR2 as SYGVNS. Trimming removed 8 bases from V and 8 bases from J, with 12 bases in between. In the PCR, 60 Vbeta and 13 Jbeta primers were used. Study processing details: In a later analysis, the count reached some 83 million unique TCR beta chains, with 10 million to 14 million shared. Clones were sequenced by immunoSEQ multiplex PCR, and TCRdb holds only the in-frame ones, with some missing. D and trimming were read from the DNA, whereas the V and J calls and clone size are those reported in that table. The data hold some 120,000 clones, with over 60% observed a single time.

Sample: PBMCs. This clonotype originated in a man between 60 and 75 years old in good health and CMV-seropositive. The gene calls are TRBV25-1 and TRBJ1-1, with unresolved D. The CDR3 DNA reads TGTGCCAGCCGGGAAGTGACAGAAGCTTTCTTT. Its protein is CASREVTEAFF.